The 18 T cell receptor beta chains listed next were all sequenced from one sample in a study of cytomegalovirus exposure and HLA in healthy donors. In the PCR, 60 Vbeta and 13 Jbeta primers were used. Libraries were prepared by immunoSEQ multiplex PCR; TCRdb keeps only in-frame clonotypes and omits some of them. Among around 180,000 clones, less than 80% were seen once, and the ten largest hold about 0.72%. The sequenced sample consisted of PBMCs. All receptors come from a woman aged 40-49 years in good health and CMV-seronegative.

This CDR3 is CASSRGTGGSYEQYF. The CDR3 nucleotides read TGTGCCAGCAGCCGGGGGACAGGGGGCTCCTACGAGCAGTACTTC. The chain recombines TRBV7-6 with TRBJ2-7, with 11 bases that match TRBD1. Germline V CDR1 and CDR2: SGHVS, FNYEAQ. Unmatched junction bases numbered 3, after V lost 5 bases and J lost 0 bases. The length of the CDR3 is 15 residues.

For the CDR3, the DNA is TGTGCCAGCAGCTTAGTGGGACAGAGGGGGTACGAGCAGTACTTC. The encoded protein is CASSLVGQRGYEQYF. This chain joins TRBV7-9 and TRBJ2-7, with 7 bases aligning to TRBD1. Per the germline V gene, CDR1 is SEHNR and CDR2 is FQNEAQ (reference sequence). V lost 1 base and J lost 4; bases outside the gene matches: 7. There are 15 residues in the CDR3.

The CDR3 sequence is CATSRVYGTYEQYF. The CDR3 nucleotides read TGTGCCACCAGCAGAGTGTACGGTACCTACGAGCAGTACTTC. The V gene is TRBV15, the J gene TRBJ2-7; D uncertain. V lost 1 base to trimming and J lost 2 bases, with 9 bases between them. CDR1 LNHNV and CDR2 YYDKDF come from the germline V gene (reference sequence). The CDR3 loop spans 14 amino acids.

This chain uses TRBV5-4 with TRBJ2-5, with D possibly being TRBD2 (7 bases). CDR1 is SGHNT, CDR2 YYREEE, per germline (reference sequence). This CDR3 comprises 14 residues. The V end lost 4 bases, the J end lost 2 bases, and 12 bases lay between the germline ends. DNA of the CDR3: TGTGCCAGCAGCGGGAGGGGGAAGCAAGAGACCCAGTACTTC. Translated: CASSGRGKQETQYF. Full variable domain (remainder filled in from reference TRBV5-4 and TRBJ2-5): ETGVTQSPTHLIKTRGQQVTLRCSSQSGHNTVSWYQQALGQGPQFIFQYYREEENGRGNFPPRFSGLQFPNYSSELNVNALELDDSALYLCASSGRGKQETQYFGPGTRLLVL.

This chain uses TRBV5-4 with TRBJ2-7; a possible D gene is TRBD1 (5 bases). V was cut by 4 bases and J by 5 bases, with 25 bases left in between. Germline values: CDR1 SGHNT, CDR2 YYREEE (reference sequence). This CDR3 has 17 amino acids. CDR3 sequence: CASSPNPLTVKADEQYF. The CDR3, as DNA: TGTGCCAGCAGCCCCAATCCCTTGACAGTCAAGGCGGACGAGCAGTACTTC.

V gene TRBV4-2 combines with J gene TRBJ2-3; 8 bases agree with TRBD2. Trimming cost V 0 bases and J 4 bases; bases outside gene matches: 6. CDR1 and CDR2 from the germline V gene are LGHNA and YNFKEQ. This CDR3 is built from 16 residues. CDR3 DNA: TGTGCCAGCAGCCAAGAACAAAGCGGGGGCGCAGATACGCAGTATTTT. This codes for CASSQEQSGGADTQYF.

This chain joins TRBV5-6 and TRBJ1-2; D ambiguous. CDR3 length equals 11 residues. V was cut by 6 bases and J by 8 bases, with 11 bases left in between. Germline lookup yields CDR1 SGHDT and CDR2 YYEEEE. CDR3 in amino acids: CASTGKTGYTF. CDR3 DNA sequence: TGTGCCAGCACCGGGAAGACAGGCTACACCTTC.

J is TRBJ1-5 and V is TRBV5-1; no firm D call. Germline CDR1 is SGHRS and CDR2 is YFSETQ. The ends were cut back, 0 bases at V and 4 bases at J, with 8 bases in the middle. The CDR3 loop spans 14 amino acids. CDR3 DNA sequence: TGCGCCAGCAGCTTGGATAGCGCAAATCAGCCCCAGCATTTT. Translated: CASSLDSANQPQHF. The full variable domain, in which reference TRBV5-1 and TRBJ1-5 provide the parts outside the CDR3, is KAGVTQTPRYLIKTRGQQVTLSCSPISGHRSVSWYQQTPGQGLQFLFEYFSETQRNKGNFPGRFSGRQFSNSRSEMNVSTLELGDSALYLCASSLDSANQPQHFGDGTRLSIL.

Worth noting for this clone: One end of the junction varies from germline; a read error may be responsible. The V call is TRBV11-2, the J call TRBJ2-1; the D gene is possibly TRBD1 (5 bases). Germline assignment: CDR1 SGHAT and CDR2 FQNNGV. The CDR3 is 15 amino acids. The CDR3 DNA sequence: TGTGCCAGCAGCCTAGACAGACTTTCCTACAATGAGCAGTTCTTC. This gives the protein CASSLDRLSYNEQFF.

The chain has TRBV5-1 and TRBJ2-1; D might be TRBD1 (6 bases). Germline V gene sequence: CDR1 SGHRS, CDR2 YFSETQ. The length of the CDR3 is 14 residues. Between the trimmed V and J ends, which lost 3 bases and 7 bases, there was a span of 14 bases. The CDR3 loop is CASSWQGGSNEQFF. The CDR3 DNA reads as TGCGCCAGCAGCTGGCAAGGGGGTAGTAATGAGCAGTTCTTC.

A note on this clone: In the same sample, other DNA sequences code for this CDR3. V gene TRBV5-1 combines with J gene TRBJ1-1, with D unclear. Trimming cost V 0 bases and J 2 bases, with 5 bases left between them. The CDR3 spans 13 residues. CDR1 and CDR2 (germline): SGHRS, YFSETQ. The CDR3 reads CASSLAGNTEAFF. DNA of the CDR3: TGCGCCAGCAGCTTGGCAGGTAACACTGAAGCTTTCTTT.

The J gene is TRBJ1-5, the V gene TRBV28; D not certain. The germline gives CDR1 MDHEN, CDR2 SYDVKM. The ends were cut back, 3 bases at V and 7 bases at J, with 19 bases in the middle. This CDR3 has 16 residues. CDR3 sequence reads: CASSFPGPGGEQPQHF. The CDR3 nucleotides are TGTGCCAGCAGTTTCCCAGGCCCCGGTGGTGAACAGCCCCAGCATTTT.

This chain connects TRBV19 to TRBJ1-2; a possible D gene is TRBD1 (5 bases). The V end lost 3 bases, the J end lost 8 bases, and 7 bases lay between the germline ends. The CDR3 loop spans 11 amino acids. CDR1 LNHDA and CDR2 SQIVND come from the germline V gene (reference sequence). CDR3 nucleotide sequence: TGTGCCAGTAGTATGACAGAAGGCTACACCTTC. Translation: CASSMTEGYTF. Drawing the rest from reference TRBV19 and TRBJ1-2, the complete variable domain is DGGITQSPKYLFRKEGQNVTLSCEQNLNHDAMYWYRQDPGQGLRLIYYSQIVNDFQKGDIAEGYSVSREKKESFPLTVTSAQKNPTAFYLCASSMTEGYTFGSGTRLTVV.

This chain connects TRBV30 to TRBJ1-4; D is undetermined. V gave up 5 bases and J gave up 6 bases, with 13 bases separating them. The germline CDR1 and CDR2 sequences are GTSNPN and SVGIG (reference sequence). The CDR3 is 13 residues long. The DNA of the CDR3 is TGTGCCTGGGGTAACTTACCGCATGAAAAACTGTTTTTT. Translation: CAWGNLPHEKLFF.

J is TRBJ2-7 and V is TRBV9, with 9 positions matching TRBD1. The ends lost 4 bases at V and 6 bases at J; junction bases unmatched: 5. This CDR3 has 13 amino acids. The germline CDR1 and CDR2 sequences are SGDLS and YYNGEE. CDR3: CASSSGTGSEQYF. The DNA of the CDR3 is TGTGCCAGCAGCTCAGGGACAGGGAGCGAGCAGTACTTC.

This chain's CDR3 is CASSPQGGRNTIYF. The CDR3 DNA follows: TGTGCCAGCTCACCACAAGGGGGAAGAAACACCATATATTTT. The gene calls are TRBV18 and TRBJ1-3, with D possibly matching TRBD1 (6 bases). Germline lookup yields CDR1 KGHSH and CDR2 LQKENI. This CDR3 has 14 amino acids. Trimming left V 1 base short and J 5 bases short, with 9 bases between. Together with reference TRBV18 and TRBJ1-3, the CDR3 gives the full variable domain: NAGVMQNPRHLVRRRGQEARLRCSPMKGHSHVYWYRQLPEEGLKFMVYLQKENIIDESGMPKERFSAEFPKEGPSILRIQQVVRGDSAAYFCASSPQGGRNTIYFGEGSWLTVV.

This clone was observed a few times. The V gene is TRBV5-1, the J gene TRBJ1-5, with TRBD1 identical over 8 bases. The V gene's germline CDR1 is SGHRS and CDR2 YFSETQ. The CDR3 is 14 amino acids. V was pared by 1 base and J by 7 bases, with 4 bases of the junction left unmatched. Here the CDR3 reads CASSLSQGGQPQHF. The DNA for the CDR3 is TGCGCCAGCAGCTTGTCACAGGGGGGACAGCCCCAGCATTTT.

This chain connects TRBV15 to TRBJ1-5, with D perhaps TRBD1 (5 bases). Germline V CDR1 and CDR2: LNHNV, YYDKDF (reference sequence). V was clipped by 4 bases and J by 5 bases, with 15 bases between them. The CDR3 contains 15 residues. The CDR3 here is CATSINRDYDQPQHF. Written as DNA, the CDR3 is TGTGCCACCAGCATCAACCGGGACTACGATCAGCCCCAGCATTTT.